The source of this T cell receptor beta chain is a study of blood T cell repertoires in COVID-19. CDR1 SGHTA and CDR2 FQGTGA come from the germline V gene. The CDR3 has 15 residues. V was pared by 6 bases and J by 0 bases, with 11 bases between. Profiled with immunoSEQ multiplex PCR; TCRdb holds only in-frame clones, not every one. The data show about 270,000 clones, with roughly 90% seen just once and 3% held by the top ten. This clonotype was obtained from a woman in her forties or fifties who had recovered from COVID-19. This chain links TRBV7-3 with TRBJ2-2; possible D gene TRBD1, 5 bases. Sequenced sample: PBMCs or T cells enriched from blood (not recorded which). The CDR3 coding sequence is TGTGCCAGCAGACTCACAGGATCGAACACCGGGGAGCTGTTTTTT. This codes for CASRLTGSNTGELFF.